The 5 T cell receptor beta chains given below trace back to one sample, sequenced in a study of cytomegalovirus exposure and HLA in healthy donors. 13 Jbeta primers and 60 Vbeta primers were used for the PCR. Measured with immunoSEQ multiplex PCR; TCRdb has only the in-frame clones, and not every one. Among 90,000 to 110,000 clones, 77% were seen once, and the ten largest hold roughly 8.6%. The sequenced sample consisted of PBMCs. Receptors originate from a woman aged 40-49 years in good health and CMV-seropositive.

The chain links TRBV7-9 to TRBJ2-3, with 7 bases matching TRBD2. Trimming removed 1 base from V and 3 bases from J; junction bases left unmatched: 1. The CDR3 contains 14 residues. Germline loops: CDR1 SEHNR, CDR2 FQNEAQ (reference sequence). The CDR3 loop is CASSLGTRTDTQYF. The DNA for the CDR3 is TGTGCCAGCAGCTTAGGGACTAGAACAGATACGCAGTATTTT.

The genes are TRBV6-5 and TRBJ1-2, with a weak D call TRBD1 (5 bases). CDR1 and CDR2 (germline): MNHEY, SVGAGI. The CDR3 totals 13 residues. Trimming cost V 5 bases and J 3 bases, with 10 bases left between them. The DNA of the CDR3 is TGTGCCAGCAGTGTACAGGCCCACTATGGCTACACCTTC. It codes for CASSVQAHYGYTF.

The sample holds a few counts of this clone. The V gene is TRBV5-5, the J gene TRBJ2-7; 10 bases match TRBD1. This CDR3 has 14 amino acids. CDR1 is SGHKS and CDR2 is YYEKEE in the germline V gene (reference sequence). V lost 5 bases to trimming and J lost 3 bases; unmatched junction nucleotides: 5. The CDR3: CASRPGTGDYEQYF. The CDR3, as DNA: TGTGCCAGCAGACCCGGGACAGGGGACTACGAGCAGTACTTC. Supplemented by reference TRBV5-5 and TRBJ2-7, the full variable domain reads DAGVTQSPTHLIKTRGQQVTLRCSPISGHKSVSWYQQVLGQGPQFIFQYYEKEERGRGNFPDRFSARQFPNYSSELNVNALLLGDSALYLCASRPGTGDYEQYFGPGTRLTVT.

CDR3 sequence: CASSLAQAGFNEKLFF. CDR3 nucleotides: TGTGCCAGCAGCTTAGCCCAGGCGGGGTTTAATGAAAAACTGTTTTTT. This chain connects TRBV13 to TRBJ1-4; D remains unclear. The CDR3 is made up of 16 amino acids. Germline V CDR1 and CDR2: PRHDT, FYEKMQ (reference sequence). Trimming removed 1 base from V and 4 bases from J, with 13 bases in between.

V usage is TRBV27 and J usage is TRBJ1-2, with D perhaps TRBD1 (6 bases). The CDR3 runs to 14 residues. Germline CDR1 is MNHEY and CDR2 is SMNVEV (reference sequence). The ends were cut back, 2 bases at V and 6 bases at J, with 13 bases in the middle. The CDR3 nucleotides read TGTGCCAGCAGTTTAGTGGGGGGGGCGGATGGCTACACCTTC. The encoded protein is CASSLVGGADGYTF.